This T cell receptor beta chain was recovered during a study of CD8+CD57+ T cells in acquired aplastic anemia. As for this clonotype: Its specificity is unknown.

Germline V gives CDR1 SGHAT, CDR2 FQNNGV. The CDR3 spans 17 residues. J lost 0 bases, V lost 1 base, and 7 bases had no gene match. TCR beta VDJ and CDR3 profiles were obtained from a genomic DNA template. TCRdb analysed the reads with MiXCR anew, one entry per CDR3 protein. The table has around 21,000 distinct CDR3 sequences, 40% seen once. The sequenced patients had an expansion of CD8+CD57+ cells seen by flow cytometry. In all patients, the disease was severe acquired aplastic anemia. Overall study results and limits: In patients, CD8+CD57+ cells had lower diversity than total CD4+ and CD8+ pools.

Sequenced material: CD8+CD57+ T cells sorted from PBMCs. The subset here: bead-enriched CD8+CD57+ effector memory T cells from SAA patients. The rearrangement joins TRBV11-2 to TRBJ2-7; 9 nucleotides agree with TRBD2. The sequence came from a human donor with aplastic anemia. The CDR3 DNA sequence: TGTGCCAGCAGCTTAGGCACGGCGGGGGGGATCTCCTACGAGCAGTACGTC. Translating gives CASSLGTAGGISYEQYV.